These T cell receptor beta chains were read from a single sample in a study of cytomegalovirus exposure and HLA in healthy donors. The data were produced by immunoSEQ multiplex PCR, yet TCRdb's version contains in-frame clones alone and is incomplete. Altogether about 190,000 clones are present, around four fifths being singletons, with the ten largest covering approximately 2.4%. Material for sequencing was PBMCs. The origin of the receptors is a woman in her 50s in good health and CMV-seropositive. CDR3s include the opening cysteine and the closing phenylalanine or tryptophan.

cdr3_length v_call cdr3_aa
12 TRBV10-3 CAIRDSNTEAFF
14 TRBV28 CASSLILDTDTQYF
17 TRBV11-2 CASSLVRQGANNEKLFF
14 TRBV5-1 CASSITGLNTEAFF
16 TRBV5-1 CASSLGTSGGGYEQYF
14 TRBV6-5 CASSYAGGNYGYTF
14 TRBV6-6 CASSRSTRTGELFF
13 TRBV5-1 CASSVDRAYEQYF
15 TRBV21-1 CASSKAYRVVDTQYF
15 TRBV5-5 CASSLVGQGHYGYTF
18 TRBV18 CASSPPGQGNIGNQPQHF
12 TRBV29-1 CSGGTGQETQYF
14 TRBV11-2 CASSLRTGEAEQYF
17 TRBV6-1 CASSEGRPGQGGYEQYF
16 TRBV18 CASSPSERGVSGEQFF
16 TRBV4-1 CASSLQLAGGTDTQYF
15 TRBV28 CASSFPRTGTWGYTF
15 TRBV28 CASSLFPGDNQPQHF
15 TRBV7-2 CASSLDRGSGNTIYF
17 TRBV7-9 CASSLAWRLAVHNEQFF
16 TRBV19 CASFPPGRVGSTEAFF
16 TRBV7-8 CASSLGELAGTYEQYF
12 TRBV5-5 CASSIDRLKQFF
15 TRBV2 CASSLSGAEGETQYF
12 TRBV7-2 CASSFYGAEAFF